The text below deals with one T cell receptor beta chain. The entry originates in a study of healthy donors' naive CD4 and CD8 T cells. Overall study: TCR alpha primers covered all functional IMGT alpha gene variants.

A linear amplification protocol produced the TCR libraries from 500 ng of total RNA. Per the authors' pipeline: Sequencing covered fewer than 85,000 rearranged alpha-chain transcripts across several healthy donors. TCRdb reanalysed the reads using MiXCR and keeps one entry per CDR3 protein. These V and J calls are TCRdb output, not the study's own analysis. The sample has 150,000 to 200,000 distinct CDR3 sequences, nearly 75% seen once. The sequence came from a pool of human donors in good health; the sample pools cells from several healthy donors. Sequenced input: naive CD4+ and CD8+ T cells sorted from blood, pooled from several donors.

The DNA for the CDR3 is TGCAGCGTTGATTGGGCGAATCCAATCGGGTATGGCTACACCTTC. Translating gives CSVDWANPIGYGYTF. The chain links TRBV29-1 to TRBJ1-2; D gene unclear. Trimming stripped 3 bases from V and 5 bases from J, with 19 bases between. Germline CDR1 SQVTM, CDR2 ANQGSEA. The CDR3 contains 15 residues.